These 31 T cell receptor beta chains were sequenced from one sample in a study of T cells in tuberculosis. Using immunoSEQ multiplex PCR, the repertoire was profiled, and TCRdb retains in-frame clones only, with some absent. The repertoire includes more than 70,000 clones, roughly 88% of them detected once, and 1.9% sits in the top ten. Cells were sorted from thawed PBMC rested overnight and stained with GMM-loaded CD1B tetramer, viability dye and anti-CD3. The CD1B tetramers carried C32 glucose monomycolate purified from Rhodococcus equi. The source material was CD1b-GMM tetramer-negative cells sorted from PBMCs. The receptors were gathered from an adult woman with latent tuberculosis.

The chain recombines TRBV5-6 with TRBJ2-7; 7 bases map to TRBD1. Germline-derived CDR1 and CDR2 are SGHDT and YYEEEE. The CDR3 contains 14 residues. V dropped 2 bases and J dropped 4; count of bases not matched to a gene: 6. CDR3 amino acids: CASSFGTAYYEQYF. The CDR3 DNA follows: TGTGCCAGCAGCTTCGGGACAGCATATTACGAGCAGTACTTC.

This chain uses TRBV5-5 with TRBJ1-5, with 8 bases lining up with TRBD1. CDR1 and CDR2 (germline): SGHKS, YYEKEE (reference sequence). This CDR3 has 13 amino acids. J was trimmed by 6 bases and V by 3 bases; bases with no gene match: 2. Here the CDR3 DNA reads TGTGCCAGCAGCTCGACAGGGGCTCAGCCCCAGCATTTT. Protein: CASSSTGAQPQHF. Filled out from reference TRBV5-5 and TRBJ1-5, the complete variable domain reads DAGVTQSPTHLIKTRGQQVTLRCSPISGHKSVSWYQQVLGQGPQFIFQYYEKEERGRGNFPDRFSARQFPNYSSELNVNALLLGDSALYLCASSSTGAQPQHFGDGTRLSIL.

The chain combines TRBV4-1 with TRBJ1-1, with D possibly TRBD1 on 6 matching bases. Per the germline V gene, CDR1 is MGHRA and CDR2 is YSYEKL. CDR3 length: 14 amino acids. V was cut by 1 base and J by 3 bases, with 9 bases left in between. The DNA for the CDR3 is TGCGCCAGCAGCCAAGTTGAGGGGGACACTGAAGCTTTCTTT. Protein: CASSQVEGDTEAFF.

Only a few counts were recorded for this clone. V and J are TRBV29-1 and TRBJ2-3; 8 bases fit TRBD2. This CDR3 comprises 16 residues. V lost 3 bases to trimming and J lost 0 bases; unmatched junction nucleotides: 8. CDR1 is SQVTM and CDR2 is ANQGSEA in the germline V gene. CDR3 coding DNA: TGCAGCGTTGAGGGTATAGCGGGATCTAGCACAGATACGCAGTATTTT. Translation gives CSVEGIAGSSTDTQYF.

The V call is TRBV2, the J call TRBJ2-7; the match to TRBD2 covers 8 bases. This CDR3 region has 16 residues. J lost 0 bases, V lost 4 bases, and 8 bases had no gene match. The germline V gene encodes CDR1 SNHLY and CDR2 FYNNEI. The CDR3 DNA is TGTGCCAGCAGTGCCCCCCCGGCGGGGGGCTCCTACGAGCAGTACTTC. It is translated as CASSAPPAGGSYEQYF.

CDR3 amino acids: CASSSGQATTSYEQYF. In DNA form, the CDR3 reads TGTGCCAGCTCATCGGGACAGGCCACTACCTCCTACGAGCAGTACTTC. V is TRBV18 and J is TRBJ2-7; 8 nucleotides align to TRBD1. This CDR3 spans 16 amino acids. Germline V gene sequence: CDR1 KGHSH, CDR2 LQKENI. Losses at the gene ends were 5 bases for V and 0 bases for J; bases not matched to a gene: 9.

This chain connects TRBV6-1 to TRBJ1-2, with D uncertain. The CDR3 has 14 residues. Germline CDR1 and CDR2: MNHNS and SASEGT. Trimming removed 10 bases at V and 0 bases at J, with 15 bases between. The DNA for the CDR3 is TGTGCCACCACCACTCTCAAAGCTAACTATGGCTACACCTTC. Amino acid sequence: CATTTLKANYGYTF.

This clone was counted ten times or more. The gene calls are TRBV5-1 and TRBJ2-3, with 10 nucleotides matching TRBD2. The CDR3 length is 17 residues. Trimming removed 3 bases from V and 6 bases from J; junction bases left unmatched: 13. Germline CDR1 is SGHRS and CDR2 is YFSETQ. The CDR3 sequence is CASSSTSRAGGLDTQYF. The CDR3 DNA sequence: TGCGCCAGCAGCTCGACCTCCCGAGCGGGGGGGTTGGATACGCAGTATTTT.

This chain joins TRBV6-1 and TRBJ1-5; 11 bases fit TRBD1. Trimming removed 1 base from V and 6 bases from J; junction bases left unmatched: 8. Germline CDR1 reads MNHNS; CDR2 reads SASEGT. This CDR3 is 17 amino acids long. CDR3 loop: CASSEGPPGQGGQPQHF. The DNA of the CDR3 is TGTGCCAGCAGTGAAGGGCCACCGGGACAGGGGGGTCAGCCCCAGCATTTT.

CDR3 sequence (DNA): TGTGCCAGCAGCTTGGGGGGACAGGGGGCGCGTGAGCAGTTCTTC. This gives the protein CASSLGGQGAREQFF. This chain uses TRBV5-4 with TRBJ2-1; the match to TRBD1 covers 12 bases. Germline CDR1 and CDR2: SGHNT and YYREEE (reference sequence). Trimming at V came to 0 bases and at J to 9 bases, leaving 4 bases not matched to a gene. The CDR3 runs to 15 residues.

The chain has TRBV19 and TRBJ2-7, with D possibly TRBD1 on 5 matching bases. From germline, CDR1 is LNHDA and CDR2 SQIVND (reference sequence). This CDR3 contains 12 residues. V lost 6 bases, J lost 3 bases, and 9 bases lay in between. Here the CDR3 reads CASSPGNYEQYF. The CDR3 DNA is TGTGCCAGTAGCCCAGGGAACTACGAGCAGTACTTC.

The chain employs TRBV6-1 and TRBJ1-5; D possibly corresponds to TRBD1 (6 bases). The CDR3 extends over 12 amino acids. Trimming removed 7 bases from V and 4 bases from J, with 8 bases in between. Germline V gives CDR1 MNHNS, CDR2 SASEGT. CDR3 in DNA: TGTGCCAGCACCAGGGGTAATCAGCCCCAGCATTTT. As protein: CASTRGNQPQHF.

The V and J genes are TRBV30 and TRBJ2-7; the match to TRBD2 covers 7 bases. This CDR3 has 13 residues. Trimming removed 1 base from V and 3 bases from J; junction bases left unmatched: 3. The germline gives CDR1 GTSNPN, CDR2 SVGIG (reference sequence). CDR3 coding DNA: TGTGCCTGGAGTGACGGGGGGTTCTACGAGCAGTACTTC. It is translated as CAWSDGGFYEQYF.

The J gene is TRBJ2-1, the V gene TRBV5-1; D may be TRBD2 (5 bases). Per the germline V gene, CDR1 is SGHRS and CDR2 is YFSETQ. This CDR3 region has 13 residues. The ends were cut back, 4 bases at V and 6 bases at J, with 11 bases in the middle. As DNA, the CDR3 is TGCGCCAGCAGCCCCGGGAAGTTCAATGAGCAGTTCTTC. Translated, it gives CASSPGKFNEQFF.

The rearrangement links TRBV7-9 to TRBJ2-1, with 8 nucleotides matching TRBD1. CDR1 and CDR2 from the germline V gene are SEHNR and FQNEAQ (reference sequence). With V trimmed by 5 bases and J by 9 bases, 9 bases remained unmatched. This CDR3 comprises 14 residues. The CDR3 bases are TGTGCCAGCAGCGCGCCCGAGACAGGGGCTGAGCAGTTCTTC. It specifies CASSAPETGAEQFF.

The rearrangement uses TRBV5-1 and TRBJ1-4; tentatively, D is TRBD1 (5 bases). The germline gives CDR1 SGHRS, CDR2 YFSETQ. With 3 bases removed from V and 8 bases from J, the gap between germline ends came to 14 bases. The CDR3 length is 14 residues. CDR3 nucleotide sequence: TGCGCCAGCAGCTGGGAAGGGTGGGGCGAAAAACTGTTTTTT. This gives the protein CASSWEGWGEKLFF.

V usage is TRBV18 and J usage is TRBJ1-1; the D gene is possibly TRBD1 (6 bases). Germline assignment: CDR1 KGHSH and CDR2 LQKENI. The CDR3 spans 14 residues. V lost 6 bases and J lost 5, with 16 bases in between. The DNA for the CDR3 is TGTGCCAGCTCGCGAACAACAGGGACGACTGAAGCTTTCTTT. Translating it yields CASSRTTGTTEAFF.

The chain recombines TRBV7-3 with TRBJ1-5, with D unclear. CDR1 is SGHTA and CDR2 is FQGTGA in the germline V gene. The CDR3 contains 15 residues. V shed 5 bases and J shed 7 bases, with 18 bases lying between them. The CDR3 sequence: CASSHNLMSSQPQHF. DNA of the CDR3: TGTGCCAGCAGCCACAACCTCATGTCCTCCCAGCCCCAGCATTTT.

The V gene is TRBV5-1, the J gene TRBJ2-7; 11 nucleotides align to TRBD2. CDR3 size: 15 residues. J was trimmed by 7 bases and V by 0 bases; bases with no gene match: 6. Germline assignment: CDR1 SGHRS and CDR2 YFSETQ. The CDR3 DNA reads TGCGCCAGCAGCTTGGTAGCGGGGGGGCCTGAAGAGCAGTACTTC. Amino acid sequence: CASSLVAGGPEEQYF.

The rearrangement links TRBV6-1 to TRBJ2-2; D is uncertain. Germline CDR1 reads MNHNS; CDR2 reads SASEGT. The V and J ends lost 1 base and 3 bases respectively, with 6 bases between them. This CDR3 has 14 amino acids. The CDR3 loop is CASSEGLYTGELFF. The CDR3, as DNA: TGTGCCAGCAGTGAAGGACTGTACACCGGGGAGCTGTTTTTT.

The CDR3 loop is CASSRSNYGYTF. CDR3 coding DNA: TGTGCCAGCAGTAGGAGCAACTATGGCTACACCTTC. The chain carries TRBV6-5 and TRBJ1-2; D is unclear. CDR3 length: 12 residues. Germline loops: CDR1 MNHEY, CDR2 SVGAGI. Trimming shortened V by 5 bases and J by 2 bases, and 6 bases separated the two germline ends.

About this clone itself: Other DNA sequences of this sample code for an identical CDR3. The chain links TRBV19 to TRBJ1-1; TRBD1 is a possible D gene (5 bases). Germline V gene sequence: CDR1 LNHDA, CDR2 SQIVND (reference sequence). V was shortened by 6 bases and J by 1 base, with 12 bases between the two germline ends. The CDR3 consists of 14 residues. CDR3 in DNA: TGTGCCAGTAGCATACGGGGGGGGAACACTGAAGCTTTCTTT. Translating it yields CASSIRGGNTEAFF. The variable domain in full, completed from reference TRBV19 and TRBJ1-1, reads DGGITQSPKYLFRKEGQNVTLSCEQNLNHDAMYWYRQDPGQGLRLIYYSQIVNDFQKGDIAEGYSVSREKKESFPLTVTSAQKNPTAFYLCASSIRGGNTEAFFGQGTRLTVV.

The chain joins TRBV5-1 to TRBJ1-5; D remains unclear. The CDR3 totals 14 residues. V dropped 0 bases and J dropped 10 bases, with 14 bases sitting between them. Germline assignment: CDR1 SGHRS and CDR2 YFSETQ. The CDR3 DNA reads TGCGCCAGCAGCTTGGCCGGCCCCGGAGGACCCCAGCATTTT. Translation gives CASSLAGPGGPQHF.

The chain has TRBV5-6 and TRBJ2-3, with 7 positions matching TRBD2. CDR1 and CDR2 from the germline V gene are SGHDT and YYEEEE. The V gene end was trimmed by 5 bases and the J gene end by 2 bases; junction bases not matched to a gene: 8. The CDR3 runs to 15 residues. The CDR3 is CASSSLAAYTDTQYF. CDR3 coding DNA: TGTGCCAGCAGTTCCCTAGCGGCCTACACAGATACGCAGTATTTT. The variable domain in full, with the rest retrieved from reference TRBV5-6 and TRBJ2-3, is DAGVTQSPTHLIKTRGQQVTLRCSPKSGHDTVSWYQQALGQGPQFIFQYYEEEERQRGNFPDRFSGHQFPNYSSELNVNALLLGDSALYLCASSSLAAYTDTQYFGPGTRLTVL.

The chain links TRBV2 to TRBJ1-6, with 10 bases fitting TRBD1. Losses at the gene ends were 6 bases for V and 7 bases for J; bases not matched to a gene: 6. Germline-derived CDR1 and CDR2 are SNHLY and FYNNEI. This CDR3 has 15 amino acids. The CDR3 DNA reads as TGTGCCAGCAGACGGAGACAGGGGGCAAATTCACCCCTCCACTTT. It specifies CASRRRQGANSPLHF. Full variable domain (outside the CDR3, taken from reference TRBV2 and TRBJ1-6): EPEVTQTPSHQVTQMGQEVILRCVPISNHLYFYWYRQILGQKVEFLVSFYNNEISEKSEIFDDQFSVERPDGSNFTLKIRSTKLEDSAMYFCASRRRQGANSPLHFGNGTRLTVT.

The V call is TRBV9, the J call TRBJ1-1, with D possibly being TRBD1 (5 bases). Trimming took 4 bases from V and 2 from J, leaving 12 bases between them. Germline assignment: CDR1 SGDLS and CDR2 YYNGEE. CDR3 length: 14 residues. CDR3 bases: TGTGCCAGCAGCCCGCGGGGCCCCAACACTGAAGCTTTCTTT. Protein: CASSPRGPNTEAFF.

This clone was observed a few times. The CDR3 loop is CASGGWGGAEETQYF. CDR3 in DNA: TGTGCCAGCGGGGGTTGGGGGGGGGCGGAAGAGACCCAGTACTTC. The rearrangement joins TRBV9 to TRBJ2-5, with a possible D match to TRBD2 (7 bases). V was pared by 7 bases and J by 3 bases, with 19 bases between. Germline V gene lookup returns CDR1 SGDLS and CDR2 YYNGEE. CDR3 size: 15 residues.

This clone was seen more than once but under ten times. The chain links TRBV28 to TRBJ1-6; 12 bases are shared with TRBD1. J was trimmed by 7 bases and V by 6 bases; bases with no gene match: 10. The CDR3 covers 17 residues. CDR1 MDHEN and CDR2 SYDVKM come from the germline V gene. The CDR3 nucleotides are TGTGCCAGCAGGTCGGGACAGGGGGCTTCCTGGAATTCACCCCTCCACTTT. As protein: CASRSGQGASWNSPLHF.

V and J are TRBV11-2 and TRBJ1-1, with 9 bases that match TRBD1. The CDR3 loop spans 18 amino acids. CDR1 SGHAT and CDR2 FQNNGV come from the germline V gene. Unmatched junction bases numbered 19, after V lost 7 bases and J lost 4 bases. The chain's CDR3 is CASTSSRGQGDKRTEAFF. The CDR3 region has the DNA TGTGCCAGCACCTCCTCGAGGGGACAGGGAGATAAACGCACTGAAGCTTTCTTT. Together with reference TRBV11-2 and TRBJ1-1, the CDR3 gives the full variable domain: EAGVAQSPRYKIIEKRQSVAFWCNPISGHATLYWYQQILGQGPKLLIQFQNNGVVDDSQLPKDRFSAERLKGVDSTLKIQPAKLEDSAVYLCASTSSRGQGDKRTEAFFGQGTRLTVV.

This sequence joins TRBV6-1 and TRBJ2-3; 9 bases agree with TRBD1. This CDR3 contains 14 residues. V lost 8 bases and J lost 6; bases outside the gene matches: 9. The germline CDR1 and CDR2 sequences are MNHNS and SASEGT. The DNA of the CDR3 is TGTGCCAGCTTACAGGGGGCGAGGATGGATACGCAGTATTTT. Its protein is CASLQGARMDTQYF.

The chain is built from TRBV20-1 and TRBJ1-2; the D gene is possibly TRBD1 (5 bases). V was cut by 0 bases and J by 12 bases, with 11 bases left in between. Germline V gene sequence: CDR1 DFQATT, CDR2 SNEGSKA (reference sequence). This CDR3 is built from 11 residues. For the CDR3, the DNA is TGCAGTGCTAGAGATCCCCCGGGGGACACCTTC. This sequence encodes CSARDPPGDTF.